This T cell receptor beta chain was identified during a study of T cell responses to AZD1222 COVID-19 vaccine. The study, taken as a whole, reports: Seropositive AZD1222 recipients at baseline numbered only 6 or 7. White British donors predominated, females outnumbered males, and clonal diversity was possibly underestimated.

The method was immunoSEQ multiplex PCR; TCRdb's version includes in-frame clones alone and lacks a portion of them. The profile shows 120,000 or so clones, roughly 85% of them singletons. This clone was picked up one time. The antigen is undetermined. The CDR3 length is 14 residues. CDR1 GTSNPN and CDR2 SVGIG come from the germline V gene (reference sequence). Deletions cut 3 bases from V and 0 bases from J, with 9 bases between. The sample was peripheral blood, taken on day 0 of AZD1222 vaccination. This chain links TRBV30 with TRBJ1-3, with D maybe TRBD1 (5 bases). This receptor was identified in an adult in good health. The CDR3 sequence is CAWSGQISGNTIYF. The DNA of the CDR3 is TGTGCCTGGAGCGGACAAATCTCTGGAAACACCATATATTTT. The variable domain in full, completed from reference TRBV30 and TRBJ1-3, reads SQTIHQWPATLVQPVGSPLSLECTVEGTSNPNLYWYRQAAGRGLQLLFYSVGIGQISSEVPQNLSASRPQDRQFILSSKKLLLSDSGFYLCAWSGQISGNTIYFGEGSWLTVV.